The next 31 T cell receptor beta chains were all read from a single sample in a study of OX40 agonist ivuxolimab in advanced cancers. This table comes from immunoSEQ multiplex PCR, and its TCRdb copy is limited to in-frame clones, with some not included. The repertoire holds 45,000 to 60,000 clones, with 85% to 90% as singletons. The material sequenced was CD4+ or CD8+ T cells sorted from blood, taken in a trial of the OX40 agonist ivuxolimab. These receptors all come from an adult with an advanced solid tumor such as melanoma, head and neck, liver or kidney cancer.

The chain couples TRBV19 to TRBJ2-6; TRBD1 or TRBD2 may be the D gene (6 bases each). CDR1 LNHDA and CDR2 SQIVND come from the germline V gene (reference sequence). The CDR3 has 16 amino acids. V gave up 7 bases and J gave up 0 bases, with 13 bases separating them. The CDR3 DNA is TGTGCCAGTACCCCGGGGGCGTACTCTGGGGCCAACGTCCTGACTTTC. This codes for CASTPGAYSGANVLTF.

The rearrangement joins TRBV18 to TRBJ2-6; 11 bases are a match to TRBD1. CDR1 is KGHSH and CDR2 is LQKENI in the germline V gene. V shed 3 bases, J shed 2 bases, and the junction held 6 bases outside the gene matches. CDR3 length: 18 amino acids. CDR3 residues: CASSPLGTGGTGANVLTF. The CDR3 DNA reads TGTGCCAGCTCACCCCTTGGGACAGGGGGGACTGGGGCCAACGTCCTGACTTTC.

This rearrangement joins TRBV27 to TRBJ1-3, with TRBD1 matching over 7 bases. The V gene's germline CDR1 is MNHEY and CDR2 SMNVEV (reference sequence). The CDR3 consists of 15 residues. V gave up 5 bases and J gave up 2 bases; unmatched junction bases: 6. The DNA of the CDR3 is TGTGCCAGCAGTGACAGGGCATTCACTGGAAACACCATATATTTT. Translation: CASSDRAFTGNTIYF.

This chain joins TRBV6-6 and TRBJ1-1; the match to TRBD1 covers 9 bases. The CDR3 totals 14 residues. From germline, CDR1 is MNHNY and CDR2 SVGAGI (reference sequence). J gave up 8 bases and V 6 bases, and 10 bases lay outside the gene matches. Here the CDR3 reads CASRLGTGHSEAFF. The DNA for the CDR3 is TGTGCCAGCAGACTCGGGACAGGGCATTCGGAAGCTTTCTTT.

The chain has TRBV25-1 and TRBJ1-6, with a possible D match to TRBD1 (5 bases). Trimming took 2 bases from V and 9 from J, leaving 20 bases between them. The CDR3 runs 17 residues. Looked up from germline, CDR1 is MGHDK and CDR2 is SYGVNS. The CDR3 here is CASSEPSWGGLSSPLHF. For the CDR3, the DNA is TGTGCCAGCAGTGAACCCTCCTGGGGGGGTTTAAGTTCACCCCTCCACTTT.

This clone was picked up a small number of times. The V and J genes are TRBV30 and TRBJ1-2; D remains ambiguous. CDR1 GTSNPN and CDR2 SVGIG come from the germline V gene (reference sequence). The V end was cut by 2 bases, the J end by 4 bases, with 5 bases between. CDR3 length equals 11 residues. DNA of the CDR3: TGTGCCTGGAGTTCATCCTATGGCTACACCTTC. Translated, it gives CAWSSSYGYTF.

This clone has only one observation. This chain links TRBV9 with TRBJ2-5; D is possibly TRBD2 (6 bases). Per the germline V gene, CDR1 is SGDLS and CDR2 is YYNGEE. V dropped 7 bases and J dropped 5 bases, with 12 bases sitting between them. CDR3 length: 12 residues. CDR3 sequence (DNA): TGTGCCAGCGCGGGGCTGACTGAGACCCAGTACTTC. It encodes CASAGLTETQYF.

This clone has just a few counts. The chain employs TRBV6-1 and TRBJ1-1; the D is unclear. The germline CDR1 and CDR2 sequences are MNHNS and SASEGT. The length of the CDR3 is 13 residues. Trimming cost V 2 bases and J 5 bases, with 9 bases left between them. CDR3 sequence: CASSEKWGTEAFF. The CDR3 DNA reads TGTGCCAGCAGTGAAAAGTGGGGTACTGAAGCTTTCTTT.

The chain uses TRBV5-4 and TRBJ2-5; tentative D call: TRBD1 (6 bases). The closer fit of TRBJ2-7 to the DNA end suggests the J call may be wrong. This CDR3 is 14 amino acids long. In germline, CDR1 is SGHNT, CDR2 YYREEE (reference sequence). This CDR3 is CASSLGGPGYEQYF. The CDR3 DNA follows: TGTGCCAGCAGCTTGGGGGGGCCTGGCTACGAGCAGTACTTC.

The table lists this clone with a few counts. The genes are TRBV28 and TRBJ2-2; 9 nucleotides line up with TRBD2. From germline, CDR1 is MDHEN and CDR2 SYDVKM. The J segment lost 7 bases and the V segment lost 4 bases, leaving 13 bases of the junction unmatched. CDR3 length: 17 amino acids. CDR3 residues: CASSSPGTSNRIGELFF. CDR3 nucleotides: TGTGCCAGCAGTTCCCCCGGGACTAGCAACCGGATCGGGGAGCTGTTTTTT.

This chain connects TRBV5-4 to TRBJ1-1; no clear D gene. This CDR3 spans 15 amino acids. V was trimmed by 4 bases and J by 4 bases, leaving 17 bases between them. Germline V gives CDR1 SGHNT, CDR2 YYREEE (reference sequence). The CDR3 region is CASSLPPGGSTEAFF. The CDR3 nucleotides are TGTGCCAGCAGCCTGCCGCCTGGAGGGAGCACTGAAGCTTTCTTT.

This clone was seen more than once but under ten times. The gene calls are TRBV9 and TRBJ1-1; possibly TRBD1 for D (5 bases). V gave up 0 bases and J gave up 3 bases, with 12 bases separating them. Germline V lookup: CDR1 SGDLS, CDR2 YYNGEE. This CDR3 contains 15 residues. CDR3 in DNA: TGTGCCAGCAGCGTAGGAGACAGACAACACACTGAAGCTTTCTTT. It codes for CASSVGDRQHTEAFF.

This chain joins TRBV5-1 and TRBJ1-4; 8 positions match TRBD1. The V segment lost 4 bases and the J segment 12 bases; nucleotides outside the gene matches: 11. Germline lookup yields CDR1 SGHRS and CDR2 YFSETQ. The CDR3 is 14 residues long. CDR3 sequence reads: CASSLGQDVSELFF. CDR3 sequence (DNA): TGCGCCAGCAGCCTGGGACAGGACGTCTCGGAACTGTTTTTT.

This rearrangement joins TRBV6-6 to TRBJ1-3; D gene unclear. This CDR3 is built from 15 residues. The ends were cut back, 0 bases at V and 0 bases at J, with 6 bases in the middle. Looked up from germline, CDR1 is MNHNY and CDR2 is SVGAGI (reference sequence). CDR3 sequence reads: CASSYSPDSGNTIYF. DNA of the CDR3: TGTGCCAGCAGTTACTCTCCAGACTCTGGAAACACCATATATTTT.

The chain employs TRBV2 and TRBJ2-2; D is tentatively TRBD1 or TRBD2 (5 bases each). V was pared by 4 bases and J by 4 bases, with 10 bases between. Germline-derived CDR1 and CDR2 are SNHLY and FYNNEI. This CDR3 has 14 residues. Here the CDR3 reads CASSAPGTTGELFF. As DNA, the CDR3 is TGTGCCAGCAGTGCTCCCGGGACCACCGGGGAGCTGTTTTTT.

The chain couples TRBV4-2 to TRBJ2-2, with 8 bases fitting TRBD1. This CDR3 contains 16 residues. The germline gives CDR1 LGHNA, CDR2 YNFKEQ. The J segment lost 5 bases and the V segment lost 4 bases, leaving 9 bases of the junction unmatched. The CDR3 sequence: CASSPRSQGATGELFF. CDR3 nucleotide sequence: TGTGCCAGCAGCCCAAGGTCCCAGGGGGCGACCGGGGAGCTGTTTTTT.

This rearrangement joins TRBV7-2 to TRBJ1-5; D is uncertain. The CDR3 runs 12 residues. In germline, CDR1 is SGHTA, CDR2 FQGNSA. V was trimmed by 0 bases and J by 11 bases, leaving 8 bases between them. The CDR3 sequence is CASSLAGQSQHF. The CDR3, as DNA: TGTGCCAGCAGCTTAGCTGGCCAGTCCCAGCATTTT. Together with reference TRBV7-2 and TRBJ1-5, the CDR3 gives the full variable domain: GAGVSQSPSNKVTEKGKDVELRCDPISGHTALYWYRQSLGQGLEFLIYFQGNSAPDKSGLPSDRFSAERTGGSVSTLTIQRTQQEDSAVYLCASSLAGQSQHFGDGTRLSIL.

Only one count was recorded for this clone. The chain carries TRBV19 and TRBJ1-1, with 9 positions matching TRBD1. The germline gives CDR1 LNHDA, CDR2 SQIVND (reference sequence). V shed 7 bases, J shed 3 bases, and the junction held 9 bases outside the gene matches. This CDR3 is built from 15 residues. Here the CDR3 reads CASTSPGQGDTEAFF. The CDR3 DNA reads as TGTGCCAGTACCTCGCCGGGACAGGGTGACACTGAAGCTTTCTTT. The full variable domain, in which reference TRBV19 and TRBJ1-1 provide the parts outside the CDR3, is DGGITQSPKYLFRKEGQNVTLSCEQNLNHDAMYWYRQDPGQGLRLIYYSQIVNDFQKGDIAEGYSVSREKKESFPLTVTSAQKNPTAFYLCASTSPGQGDTEAFFGQGTRLTVV.

V and J are TRBV6-1 and TRBJ1-2; D unresolved. Germline values: CDR1 MNHNS, CDR2 SASEGT. With 4 bases removed from V and 3 bases from J, the gap between germline ends came to 9 bases. This CDR3 is built from 13 residues. The CDR3 is CASSGAWHYGYTF. As DNA, the CDR3 is TGTGCCAGCAGTGGAGCATGGCACTATGGCTACACCTTC.

The chain recombines TRBV18 with TRBJ1-2; D not resolved. Germline CDR1 reads KGHSH; CDR2 reads LQKENI. The CDR3 consists of 15 residues. Between the trimmed V and J ends, which lost 1 base and 0 bases, there was a span of 9 bases. The CDR3 DNA is TGTGCCAGCTCACCACTATCAATGACTAACTATGGCTACACCTTC. This gives the protein CASSPLSMTNYGYTF.

The rearrangement links TRBV4-1 to TRBJ1-4; 10 nucleotides line up with TRBD1. CDR1 is MGHRA and CDR2 is YSYEKL in the germline V gene. The CDR3 is 20 residues long. V shed 1 base and J 2 bases; nucleotides not matched to a gene: 13. The CDR3 nucleotides read TGCGCCAGCAGCCAAGGGCCTCTCGACAGGGGGCGGACTACTAATGAAAAACTGTTTTTT. Its translation: CASSQGPLDRGRTTNEKLFF.

J is TRBJ1-6 and V is TRBV18, with unresolved D. Trimming removed 3 bases from V and 10 bases from J, with 10 bases in between. The CDR3 is made up of 13 amino acids. Germline V lookup: CDR1 KGHSH, CDR2 LQKENI. The CDR3 sequence is CASSPVSSSPLHF. CDR3 bases: TGTGCCAGCTCACCGGTTTCTTCCTCACCCCTCCACTTT.

The rearrangement joins TRBV7-2 to TRBJ2-7; TRBD2 is a possible D gene (7 bases). Trimming stripped 1 base from V and 3 bases from J, with 19 bases between. CDR1 is SGHTA and CDR2 is FQGNSA in the germline V gene. The CDR3 is made up of 17 amino acids. The CDR3 sequence: CASSLGFGGGLFYEQYF. CDR3 nucleotide sequence: TGTGCCAGCAGCTTAGGGTTTGGGGGGGGCCTTTTCTACGAGCAGTACTTC.

J is TRBJ2-5 and V is TRBV5-4; 10 bases match TRBD2. The CDR3 is 15 residues long. Trimming removed 0 bases from V and 5 bases from J; junction bases left unmatched: 4. Germline lookup yields CDR1 SGHNT and CDR2 YYREEE (reference sequence). CDR3 amino acids: CASSLVSSGGETQYF. CDR3 nucleotide sequence: TGTGCCAGCAGCTTGGTTTCTAGCGGGGGTGAGACCCAGTACTTC.

This sequence joins TRBV9 and TRBJ2-4, with D unresolved. The CDR3 totals 15 residues. The germline gives CDR1 SGDLS, CDR2 YYNGEE. Trimming shortened V by 3 bases and J by 0 bases, and 10 bases separated the two germline ends. CDR3 in amino acids: CASSERPVAKNIQYF. The CDR3 DNA is TGTGCCAGCAGCGAGAGACCTGTAGCCAAAAACATTCAGTACTTC.

The chain couples TRBV6-6 to TRBJ1-5; D is undetermined. Per germline, CDR1 MNHNY and CDR2 SVGAGI (reference sequence). Trimming removed 3 bases at V and 0 bases at J, with 9 bases between. The CDR3 runs to 15 residues. The CDR3 DNA follows: TGTGCCAGCAGTTATGCCAGAAATAGCAATCAGCCCCAGCATTTT. Protein product: CASSYARNSNQPQHF.

V usage is TRBV7-9 and J usage is TRBJ1-2; no clear D. The CDR3 sequence is 18 residues long. Germline CDR1 and CDR2: SEHNR and FQNEAQ (reference sequence). Deletions cut 5 bases from V and 3 bases from J, with 25 bases between. CDR3 sequence reads: CASSPEPGFQRGYYGYTF. The CDR3, as DNA: TGTGCCAGCAGCCCCGAGCCGGGATTTCAAAGAGGGTACTATGGCTACACCTTC.

The chain recombines TRBV29-1 with TRBJ2-1; D is tentatively TRBD1 or TRBD2 (5 bases each). Trimming took 5 bases from V and 15 from J, leaving 23 bases between them. There are 13 residues in the CDR3. Germline CDR1 SQVTM, CDR2 ANQGSEA. CDR3 residues: CSVTIPGTVFRFF. The CDR3 nucleotides read TGCAGCGTTACAATCCCCGGGACCGTGTTTCGGTTCTTC.

The V call is TRBV6-1, the J call TRBJ2-1; D possibly matches TRBD1 or TRBD2 (5 bases each). V was trimmed by 3 bases and J by 2 bases, leaving 8 bases between them. There are 14 residues in the CDR3. Per the germline V gene, CDR1 is MNHNS and CDR2 is SASEGT. The CDR3 region has the DNA TGTGCCAGCAGTGACCGGGGCCCCTACAATGAGCAGTTCTTC. Translation gives CASSDRGPYNEQFF.

The J gene is TRBJ1-2, the V gene TRBV30; 7 nucleotides align to TRBD1. This CDR3 is built from 12 residues. V lost 5 bases to trimming and J lost 8 bases; unmatched junction nucleotides: 8. Looked up from germline, CDR1 is GTSNPN and CDR2 is SVGIG (reference sequence). The CDR3 region is CAWHLGGGGYTF. DNA for the CDR3: TGTGCCTGGCATTTAGGGGGCGGCGGCTACACCTTC.

CDR3: CASSSYTTDTQYF. CDR3 bases: TGCGCCAGCAGCTCGTACACTACAGATACGCAGTATTTT. The V gene is TRBV5-1, the J gene TRBJ2-3; the D is unclear. Germline V gene data show CDR1 as SGHRS and CDR2 as YFSETQ. The CDR3 totals 13 residues. The V gene lost 3 bases and the J gene lost 3 bases, with 8 bases spanning the gap.